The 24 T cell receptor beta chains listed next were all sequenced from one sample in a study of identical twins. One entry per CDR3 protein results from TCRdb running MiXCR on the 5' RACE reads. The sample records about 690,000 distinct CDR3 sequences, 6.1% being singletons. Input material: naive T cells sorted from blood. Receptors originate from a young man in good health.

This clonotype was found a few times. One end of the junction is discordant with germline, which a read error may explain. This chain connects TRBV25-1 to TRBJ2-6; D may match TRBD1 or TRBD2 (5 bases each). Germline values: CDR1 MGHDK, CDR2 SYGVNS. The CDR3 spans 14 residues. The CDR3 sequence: CASSEWGRANVLTF. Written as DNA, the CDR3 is TGTGCCAGCAGCGAATGGGGGAGGGCCAACGTCCTGACTTTC.

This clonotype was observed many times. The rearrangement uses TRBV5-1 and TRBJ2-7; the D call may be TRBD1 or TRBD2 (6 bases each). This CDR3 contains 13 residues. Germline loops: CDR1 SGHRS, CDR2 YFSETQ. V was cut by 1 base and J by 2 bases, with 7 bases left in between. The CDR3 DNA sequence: TGCGCCAGCAGCTTGAGGGGGGCCTACGAGCAGTACTTC. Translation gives CASSLRGAYEQYF.

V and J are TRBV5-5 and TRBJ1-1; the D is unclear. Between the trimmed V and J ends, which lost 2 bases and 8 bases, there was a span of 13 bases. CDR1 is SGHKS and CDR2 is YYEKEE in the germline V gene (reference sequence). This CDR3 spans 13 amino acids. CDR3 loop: CASSFRLLGEAFF. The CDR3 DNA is TGTGCCAGCAGCTTTCGACTGCTCGGCGAAGCTTTCTTT.

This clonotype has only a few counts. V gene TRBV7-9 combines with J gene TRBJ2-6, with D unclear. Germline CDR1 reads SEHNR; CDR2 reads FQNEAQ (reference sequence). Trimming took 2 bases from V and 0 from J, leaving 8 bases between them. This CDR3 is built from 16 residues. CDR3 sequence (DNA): TGTGCCAGCAGCTTATTCACGGGCTCTGGGGCCAACGTCCTGACTTTC. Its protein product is CASSLFTGSGANVLTF.

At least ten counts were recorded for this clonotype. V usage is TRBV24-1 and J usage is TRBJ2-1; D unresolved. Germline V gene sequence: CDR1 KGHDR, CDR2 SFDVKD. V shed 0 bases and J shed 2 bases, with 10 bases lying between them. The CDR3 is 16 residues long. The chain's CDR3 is CATSDLRAAAYNEQFF. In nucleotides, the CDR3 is TGTGCCACCAGTGATTTGCGGGCGGCGGCCTACAATGAGCAGTTCTTC.

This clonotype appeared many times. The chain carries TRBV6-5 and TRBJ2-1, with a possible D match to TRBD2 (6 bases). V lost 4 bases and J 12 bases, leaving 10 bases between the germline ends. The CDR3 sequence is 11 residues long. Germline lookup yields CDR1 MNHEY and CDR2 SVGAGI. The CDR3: CASSSGSRQFF. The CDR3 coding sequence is TGTGCCAGCAGTTCCGGGAGTCGGCAGTTCTTC.

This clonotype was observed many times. The CDR3 coding sequence is TGTGCCAGCAGTGCGACAGGGGATTTTAATGAAAAACTGTTTTTT. It encodes CASSATGDFNEKLFF. V and J are TRBV2 and TRBJ1-4; 8 bases are a match to TRBD1. The germline CDR1 and CDR2 sequences are SNHLY and FYNNEI. The CDR3 runs 15 residues. Trimming at V came to 4 bases and at J to 4 bases, leaving 5 bases not matched to a gene.

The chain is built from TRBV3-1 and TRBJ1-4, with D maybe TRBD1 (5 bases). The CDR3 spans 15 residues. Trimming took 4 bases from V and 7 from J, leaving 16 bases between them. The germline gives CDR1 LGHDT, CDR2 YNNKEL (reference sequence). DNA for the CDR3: TGTGCCAGCAGCCCCTGGGGACCGAAGAGTGAAAAACTGTTTTTT. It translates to CASSPWGPKSEKLFF. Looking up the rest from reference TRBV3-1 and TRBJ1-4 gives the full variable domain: DTAVSQTPKYLVTQMGNDKSIKCEQNLGHDTMYWYKQDSKKFLKIMFSYNNKELIINETVPNRFSPKSPDKAHLNLHINSLELGDSAVYFCASSPWGPKSEKLFFGSGTQLSVL.

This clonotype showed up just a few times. The CDR3 DNA reads as TGTGCCAGCAGCGAGGGACAGGGGGCCGTCGGGCCCCAGCATTTT. It encodes CASSEGQGAVGPQHF. The rearrangement links TRBV5-5 to TRBJ1-5; 12 positions agree with TRBD1. The V gene's germline CDR1 is SGHKS and CDR2 YYEKEE (reference sequence). The J segment lost 9 bases and the V segment lost 4 bases, leaving 8 bases of the junction unmatched. This CDR3 comprises 15 residues.

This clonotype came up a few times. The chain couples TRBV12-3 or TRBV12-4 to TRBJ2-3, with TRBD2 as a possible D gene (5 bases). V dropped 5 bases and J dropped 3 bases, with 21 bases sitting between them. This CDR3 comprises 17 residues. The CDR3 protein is CASSPRPPKLETDTQYF. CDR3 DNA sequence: TGTGCCAGCAGTCCTCGGCCGCCAAAACTAGAAACAGATACGCAGTATTTT.

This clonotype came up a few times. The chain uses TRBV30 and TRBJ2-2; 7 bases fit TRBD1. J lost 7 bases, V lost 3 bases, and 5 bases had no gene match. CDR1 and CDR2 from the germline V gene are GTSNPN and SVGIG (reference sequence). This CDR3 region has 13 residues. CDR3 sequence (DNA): TGTGCCTGGAGGGGAACAGGGGTCGGGGAGCTGTTTTTT. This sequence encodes CAWRGTGVGELFF.

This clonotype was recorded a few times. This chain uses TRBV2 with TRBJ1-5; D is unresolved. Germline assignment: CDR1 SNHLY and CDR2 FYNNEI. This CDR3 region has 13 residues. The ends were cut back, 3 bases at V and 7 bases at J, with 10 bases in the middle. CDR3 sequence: CASSDGEKQPQHF. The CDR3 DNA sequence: TGTGCCAGCAGTGACGGGGAAAAACAGCCCCAGCATTTT.

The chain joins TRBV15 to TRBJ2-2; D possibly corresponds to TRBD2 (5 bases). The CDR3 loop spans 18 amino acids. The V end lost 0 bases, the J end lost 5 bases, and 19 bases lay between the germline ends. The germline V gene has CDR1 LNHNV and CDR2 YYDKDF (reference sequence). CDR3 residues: CATSRDKPRATLTGELFF. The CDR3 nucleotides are TGTGCCACCAGCAGAGATAAGCCGAGGGCGACATTGACCGGGGAGCTGTTTTTT.

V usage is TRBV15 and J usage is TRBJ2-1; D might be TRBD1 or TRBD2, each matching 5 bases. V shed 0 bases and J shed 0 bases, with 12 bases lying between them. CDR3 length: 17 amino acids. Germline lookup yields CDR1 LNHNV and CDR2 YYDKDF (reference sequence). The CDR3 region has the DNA TGTGCCACCAGCAGAGATCTGAGGGGTAGCTCCTACAATGAGCAGTTCTTC. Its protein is CATSRDLRGSSYNEQFF.

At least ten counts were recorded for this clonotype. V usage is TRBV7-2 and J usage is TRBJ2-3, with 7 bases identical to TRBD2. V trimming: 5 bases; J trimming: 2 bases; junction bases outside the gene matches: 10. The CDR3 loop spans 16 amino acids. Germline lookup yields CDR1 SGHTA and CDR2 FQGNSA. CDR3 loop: CASSPTGGRFTDTQYF. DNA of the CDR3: TGTGCCAGCAGCCCAACGGGCGGGAGATTCACAGATACGCAGTATTTT.

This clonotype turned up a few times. CDR3 nucleotides: TGTGCCAGCAGTGGGTTGGCGAGCAGTTACGAGCAGTACGTC. Translation gives CASSGLASSYEQYV. The V gene is TRBV7-9, the J gene TRBJ2-7, with D unclear. Germline V gene sequence: CDR1 SEHNR, CDR2 FQNEAQ (reference sequence). CDR3 length: 14 amino acids. With 6 bases removed from V and 4 bases from J, the gap between germline ends came to 16 bases.

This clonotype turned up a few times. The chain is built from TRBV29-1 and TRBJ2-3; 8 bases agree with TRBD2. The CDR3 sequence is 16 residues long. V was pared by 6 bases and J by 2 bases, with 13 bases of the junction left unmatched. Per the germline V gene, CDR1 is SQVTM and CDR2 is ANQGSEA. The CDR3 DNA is TGCAGCGTCGCCGGGACTAGGGAATCAGACACAGATACGCAGTATTTT. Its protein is CSVAGTRESDTDTQYF.

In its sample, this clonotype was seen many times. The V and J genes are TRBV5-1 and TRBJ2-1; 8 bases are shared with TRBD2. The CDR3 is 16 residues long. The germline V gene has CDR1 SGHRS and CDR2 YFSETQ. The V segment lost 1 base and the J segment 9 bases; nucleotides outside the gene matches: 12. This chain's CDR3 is CASSLRLAGRGSEQFF. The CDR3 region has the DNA TGCGCCAGCAGCTTGAGGCTCGCCGGGAGGGGGAGTGAGCAGTTCTTC.

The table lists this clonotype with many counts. CDR3 in DNA: TGTGCCAGCAGTTACTCGATGGAGCCTGCGGGGTCACCCCTCCACTTT. Translating gives CASSYSMEPAGSPLHF. This chain uses TRBV6-5 with TRBJ1-6; D not resolved. CDR1 is MNHEY, CDR2 SVGAGI, per germline. The CDR3 spans 16 residues. Trimming removed 0 bases from V and 10 bases from J, with 16 bases in between.

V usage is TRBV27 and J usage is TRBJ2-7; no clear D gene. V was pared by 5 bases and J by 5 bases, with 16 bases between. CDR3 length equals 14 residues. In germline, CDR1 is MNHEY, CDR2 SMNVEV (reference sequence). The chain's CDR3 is CASSTDMDRHEQYF. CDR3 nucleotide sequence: TGTGCCAGCAGTACCGACATGGATCGGCACGAGCAGTACTTC.

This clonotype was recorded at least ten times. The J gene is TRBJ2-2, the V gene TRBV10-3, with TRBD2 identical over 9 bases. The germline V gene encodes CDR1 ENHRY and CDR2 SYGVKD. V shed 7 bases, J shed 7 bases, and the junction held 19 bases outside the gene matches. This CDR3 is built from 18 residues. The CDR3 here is CAINQRDRRTSDIGELFF. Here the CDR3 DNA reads TGTGCCATCAACCAAAGGGACCGCCGGACTAGCGATATCGGGGAGCTGTTTTTT.

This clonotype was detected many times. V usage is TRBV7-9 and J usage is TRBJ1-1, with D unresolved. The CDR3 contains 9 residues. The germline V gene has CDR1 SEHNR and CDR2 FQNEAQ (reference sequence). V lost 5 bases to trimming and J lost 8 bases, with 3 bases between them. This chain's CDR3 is CASSPEAFF. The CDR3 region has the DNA TGTGCCAGCAGCCCCGAAGCTTTCTTT. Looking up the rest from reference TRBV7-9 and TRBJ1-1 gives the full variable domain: DTGVSQNPRHKITKRGQNVTFRCDPISEHNRLYWYRQTLGQGPEFLTYFQNEAQLEKSRLLSDRFSAERPKGSFSTLEIQRTEQGDSAMYLCASSPEAFFGQGTRLTVV.

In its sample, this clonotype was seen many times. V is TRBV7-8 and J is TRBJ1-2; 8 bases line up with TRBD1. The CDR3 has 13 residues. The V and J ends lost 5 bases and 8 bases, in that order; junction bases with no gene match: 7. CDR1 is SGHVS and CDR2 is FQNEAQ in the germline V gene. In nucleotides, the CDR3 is TGTGCCAGCAGCGGGCAGGGGGCGTCAGGCTACACCTTC. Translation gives CASSGQGASGYTF.

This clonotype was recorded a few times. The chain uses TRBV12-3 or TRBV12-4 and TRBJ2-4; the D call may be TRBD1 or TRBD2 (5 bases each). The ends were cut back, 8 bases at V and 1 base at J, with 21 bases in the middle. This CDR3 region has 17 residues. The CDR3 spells CASPLWGSSVAKNIQYF. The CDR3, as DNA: TGTGCCAGCCCCCTCTGGGGGAGTTCGGTGGCCAAAAACATTCAGTACTTC.